This T cell receptor (beta chain) emerged from a study of blood T cell repertoires in COVID-19 (dated by TCRdb to 2020 to 2021). About the full investigation: Samples covering the acute and convalescent phases of COVID-19 were provided by collaborators in the United States, Italy and Spain. Sample metadata almost always included a de-identified subject ID, COVID-19 status, age in years and sex. The material from the prospective study consisted of cDNA or gDNA derived from T cells, B-cell-depleted T cells, or PBMCs. The repertoires were made available in a free public database intended to serve as a resource for research on the immune response to SARS-CoV-2. Where available, HLA class I and class II types were taken from metadata supplied by the sample provider and were not determined by assay-based typing. The samples were drawn from two sources: the first 160 participants of the ongoing ImmuneRACE study, and 1,000 to 1,500 subjects contributed by 6 global collaborators. Deeply sampled blood TCRbeta repertoires from subjects exposed to, actively infected with, or recovered from COVID-19 were included in the dataset.

Study-level results and caveats: Clinical and demographic metadata were provided uncurated, with the amount varying by source and participant.

The collaborating institutions used their own protocols to collect whole blood in K2EDTA tubes. For TCRbeta analysis, collaborator samples were shipped as frozen whole blood, as isolated PBMCs, or as DNA extracted from either sample type. This clone has a handful of counts. This receptor's antigen is unknown. The input lacks base qualities; no much larger clone sits a single base away. At the junction V is shortened by 7 bases and J by 1 base, with 6 bases in between. Including the terminal cysteine and phenylalanine, the CDR3 comprises 12 residues. CDR3 DNA is the only sequence kept; it has 36 bases, read in frame from the first base. As encoded in the germline V gene, CDR1 is MNHEY while CDR2 is SVGAGI. TCRbeta CDR3 regions were amplified from genomic DNA using the immunoSEQ Assay, a bias-controlled multiplex PCR. The study's own analysis went as follows. The number of nucleated cells in each sample was estimated from the amplification of reference gene primers within the assay. Sequence reads were collapsed and filtered to measure the absolute abundance of every unique TCRbeta CDR3 rearrangement. For each sample, productive Simpson clonality was calculated by taking the square root of Simpson's diversity index across productive rearrangements. TCRdb provides this immuneACCESS table in a form limited to in-frame rearrangements. Some clones are lacking; in checked studies, under half of them reflect an unresolved V gene, and why the rest are absent is not known. That table furnishes V, J and clone size, whereas the DNA furnished D and trimming. In all, the sample holds some 130,000 clones, and 55% to 75% of those were seen once. The ten largest clones represent approximately 2% of the sample.

This receptor was identified in a woman between 70 and 85 years old with acute or convalescent COVID-19. Sequenced: peripheral blood. This chain joins TRBV6-5 to TRBJ2-3; no D segment can be confidently identified. This receptor carries the CDR3 CASKPGTDTQYF. The nucleotide sequence reads TGTGCCAGCAAGCCGGGCACAGATACGCAGTATTTT.